The T cell receptor (beta chain) under discussion was sequenced for a study of blood T cell repertoires in COVID-19. Study-level information: Samples taken during acute and convalescent COVID-19 were collected in the United States, Italy and Spain. Sources were T cells, B-cell-depleted T cells, or PBMCs; the material itself was cDNA or gDNA.

The protocol was immunoSEQ multiplex PCR, while the TCRdb copy is restricted to in-frame clones and leaves out a portion. Of 150,000 to 200,000 clones in the sample, around 83% were seen once. Trimming removed 3 bases at V and 2 bases at J, with 11 bases between. Germline V gene data show CDR1 as MGHRA and CDR2 as YSYEKL. CDR3 length: 15 amino acids. Sequenced: PBMCs or T cells enriched from blood (not recorded which). The clonotype was recovered from a woman aged 45-60 years in a cohort exposed to, infected with or recovered from COVID-19 (not recorded which). V gene TRBV4-1 combines with J gene TRBJ1-3, with D tentatively TRBD1 (5 bases). Written as DNA, the CDR3 is TGCGCCAGCAGCCAGACGACAGACGCTGGAAACACCATATATTTT. Its translation: CASSQTTDAGNTIYF.